The 10 T cell receptor beta chains in this list originate from one sample, sequenced in a study of T cell responses to AZD1222 COVID-19 vaccine. Clones were sequenced by immunoSEQ multiplex PCR, and TCRdb holds only the in-frame ones, with some missing. Among about 140,000 clones listed, approximately 92% were seen once. The source material was peripheral blood, sampled on day 0 of AZD1222 vaccination. These TCRs come from an adult in good health.

This rearrangement joins TRBV5-1 to TRBJ1-3; 10 positions match TRBD1. The CDR3 contains 15 residues. Per the germline V gene, CDR1 is SGHRS and CDR2 is YFSETQ. Unmatched junction bases numbered 7, after V lost 2 bases and J lost 8 bases. The CDR3 coding sequence is TGCGCCAGCAGCTTTTCCGGGACAGGGGTGGACACCATATATTTT. Translated, it gives CASSFSGTGVDTIYF.

The rearrangement joins TRBV2 to TRBJ1-5; 10 nucleotides align to TRBD1. CDR3 length: 14 residues. Germline lookup yields CDR1 SNHLY and CDR2 FYNNEI. V trimming: 6 bases; J trimming: 3 bases; junction bases outside the gene matches: 2. The CDR3 spells CASRGQGINQPQHF. DNA of the CDR3: TGTGCCAGCAGGGGACAGGGGATCAATCAGCCCCAGCATTTT. Full variable domain (outside the CDR3, taken from reference TRBV2 and TRBJ1-5): EPEVTQTPSHQVTQMGQEVILRCVPISNHLYFYWYRQILGQKVEFLVSFYNNEISEKSEIFDDQFSVERPDGSNFTLKIRSTKLEDSAMYFCASRGQGINQPQHFGDGTRLSIL.

The CDR3 region is CASSFGGSYGYTF. DNA of the CDR3: TGTGCCAGCAGCTTTGGGGGTAGCTATGGCTACACCTTC. This chain connects TRBV7-2 to TRBJ1-2, with D possibly TRBD1 on 5 matching bases. CDR1 is SGHTA and CDR2 is FQGNSA in the germline V gene. Trimming left V 3 bases short and J 4 bases short, with 9 bases between. The CDR3 is 13 amino acids.

This rearrangement joins TRBV7-6 to TRBJ2-3; TRBD2 aligns across 9 bases. Germline loops: CDR1 SGHVS, CDR2 FNYEAQ. Losses at the gene ends were 3 bases for V and 6 bases for J; bases not matched to a gene: 10. This CDR3 is 16 amino acids long. CDR3 nucleotide sequence: TGTGCCAGCAGCTTCGAGCCTGCCGGGACTAGCGATACGCAGTATTTT. Its protein is CASSFEPAGTSDTQYF.

The V and J genes are TRBV27 and TRBJ1-4; weak D call: TRBD1 (6 bases). With 5 bases removed from V and 5 bases from J, the gap between germline ends came to 15 bases. Germline V gives CDR1 MNHEY, CDR2 SMNVEV (reference sequence). This CDR3 is built from 15 residues. The chain's CDR3 is CASSPHRVGNEKLFF. CDR3 sequence (DNA): TGTGCCAGCAGTCCACACAGGGTCGGGAATGAAAAACTGTTTTTT. Based on the CDR3 plus reference TRBV27 and TRBJ1-4, the full variable domain is EAQVTQNPRYLITVTGKKLTVTCSQNMNHEYMSWYRQDPGLGLRQIYYSMNVEVTDKGDVPEGYKVSRKEKRNFPLILESPSPNQTSLYFCASSPHRVGNEKLFFGSGTQLSVL.

The chain combines TRBV18 with TRBJ1-3; 8 bases fit TRBD1. There are 14 residues in the CDR3. Trimming at V came to 3 bases and at J to 8 bases, leaving 6 bases not matched to a gene. Germline-derived CDR1 and CDR2 are KGHSH and LQKENI. DNA of the CDR3: TGTGCCAGCTCACCCGGACAGGGAGGACACACCATATATTTT. The encoded protein is CASSPGQGGHTIYF.

The CDR3 DNA follows: TGTGCCAGCACCCCGGGAGGCTGGTCCTACAATGAGCAGTTCTTC. As protein: CASTPGGWSYNEQFF. The J gene is TRBJ2-1, the V gene TRBV27; TRBD2 aligns across 7 bases. Losses at the gene ends were 7 bases for V and 1 base for J; bases not matched to a gene: 7. This CDR3 has 15 amino acids. Germline V gene sequence: CDR1 MNHEY, CDR2 SMNVEV (reference sequence).

The rearrangement links TRBV19 to TRBJ2-7; D not resolved. Germline values: CDR1 LNHDA, CDR2 SQIVND (reference sequence). Trimming removed 5 bases at V and 0 bases at J, with 14 bases between. The CDR3 covers 15 residues. The chain's CDR3 is CASSFTSGSSYEQYF. In DNA form, the CDR3 reads TGTGCCAGTAGTTTTACCTCCGGTAGCTCCTACGAGCAGTACTTC.

The rearrangement joins TRBV7-2 to TRBJ1-2; D unresolved. V was clipped by 8 bases and J by 5 bases, with 15 bases between them. The CDR3 runs to 13 residues. Germline CDR1 and CDR2: SGHTA and FQGNSA. CDR3 in DNA: TGTGCCAGCGTGCCCGGACCCTTTTATGGCTACACCTTC. It yields the protein CASVPGPFYGYTF.

This clone was seen just once. J is TRBJ1-2 and V is TRBV30, with D perhaps TRBD1 (6 bases). Germline V gives CDR1 GTSNPN, CDR2 SVGIG (reference sequence). This CDR3 has 12 residues. Deletions cut 3 bases from V and 8 bases from J, with 13 bases between. The chain's CDR3 is CAWRTGLKGYTF. Here the CDR3 DNA reads TGTGCCTGGAGAACAGGGCTGAAAGGCTACACCTTC. Full variable domain (missing parts from reference TRBV30 and TRBJ1-2): SQTIHQWPATLVQPVGSPLSLECTVEGTSNPNLYWYRQAAGRGLQLLFYSVGIGQISSEVPQNLSASRPQDRQFILSSKKLLLSDSGFYLCAWRTGLKGYTFGSGTRLTVV.